This entry lists 32 T cell receptor beta chains sequenced from one sample in a study of T cell repertoires in cytomegalovirus infection. TCRdb recomputed calls from the reads with MiXCR, one row per CDR3 protein. This repertoire shows around 450,000 distinct CDR3 sequences, approximately 31% found once; its top ten account for approximately 15%. The sample comprised PBMCs. The receptors shown here come from a human donor in good health (CMV status not recorded). Some clones in this sample may be carry-over from other donors' samples.

The chain links TRBV5-1 to TRBJ1-2; 10 bases agree with TRBD1. The CDR3 is 17 residues long. Germline CDR1 reads SGHRS; CDR2 reads YFSETQ. V lost 4 bases and J lost 1; bases outside the gene matches: 10. The CDR3 DNA reads as TGCGCCAGCAGCCCCCGGACAGGGGGAAGGGATAACTATGGCTACACCTTC. As protein: CASSPRTGGRDNYGYTF.

This chain connects TRBV18 to TRBJ2-1; TRBD2 is a possible D gene (6 bases). V was shortened by 3 bases and J by 4 bases, with 13 bases between the two germline ends. CDR1 and CDR2 (germline): KGHSH, LQKENI. The CDR3 consists of 15 residues. The CDR3 here is CASSPPAGWYNEQFF. CDR3 DNA: TGTGCCAGCTCACCCCCCGCGGGGTGGTACAATGAGCAGTTCTTC.

Comment on this clonotype: A junction end diverges from the germline sequence, so it may reflect a read error. This chain links TRBV6-1 with TRBJ1-5; a possible D gene is TRBD1 (6 bases). The CDR3 loop spans 15 amino acids. Looked up from germline, CDR1 is MNHNS and CDR2 is SASEGT. The CDR3, as DNA: TGTGCCAGCAGTGAAGCAGGGGGTTCAAATCAGGCCCAGCATTTT. Translated: CASSEAGGSNQAQHF.

In regard to this clonotype: A single base separates this from a much larger clone, so it may be a read error. Without the conserved terminal phenylalanine or tryptophan, this CDR3 likely stems from a read error. V gene TRBV7-2 combines with J gene TRBJ2-7; D is undetermined. Per germline, CDR1 SGHTA and CDR2 FQGNSA. The germline V and J ends were trimmed by 1 base and 4 bases, with 8 bases remaining between them. The CDR3 runs 13 residues. The chain's CDR3 is CASSLDMGYEQYL. The CDR3 bases are TGTGCCAGCAGCTTAGATATGGGTTACGAGCAGTACTTA.

J is TRBJ2-6 and V is TRBV7-2; TRBD2 matches at 14 bases. The CDR3 length is 18 residues. Germline CDR1 SGHTA, CDR2 FQGNSA. V was clipped by 5 bases and J by 4 bases; unmatched bases: 7. The CDR3 loop reads CASSLTSGGAAGANVLTF. In DNA, the CDR3 is TGTGCCAGCAGCCTGACTAGCGGGGGGGCTGCAGGGGCCAACGTCCTGACTTTC.

The chain joins TRBV19 to TRBJ1-3; D is unresolved. The CDR3 has 14 residues. Between the trimmed V and J ends, which lost 1 base and 2 bases, there was a span of 6 bases. CDR1 is LNHDA, CDR2 SQIVND, per germline (reference sequence). The CDR3 DNA reads as TGTGCCAGTAGTATAGGTGGCGCTGGAAACACCATATATTTT. Translation: CASSIGGAGNTIYF.

At least ten counts were recorded for this clonotype. V and J are TRBV7-2 and TRBJ2-2; D remains ambiguous. The V end lost 3 bases, the J end lost 4 bases, and 21 bases lay between the germline ends. The V gene's germline CDR1 is SGHTA and CDR2 FQGNSA. CDR3 size: 18 residues. The CDR3 DNA is TGTGCCAGCAGCTTTTGGCCGGGCCGGCCGGGTCCCACCGGGGAGCTGTTTTTT. Amino acid sequence: CASSFWPGRPGPTGELFF.

The chain couples TRBV2 to TRBJ2-2; 7 bases are a match to TRBD1. Germline trimming cut 8 bases from V and 5 bases from J; bases unmatched to any gene: 5. There are 13 residues in the CDR3. Looked up from germline, CDR1 is SNHLY and CDR2 is FYNNEI. The CDR3 region is CASQGTVTGELFF. In nucleotides, the CDR3 is TGTGCCAGCCAGGGGACAGTTACCGGGGAGCTGTTTTTT. The complete variable domain, with remaining parts taken from reference TRBV2 and TRBJ2-2, reads EPEVTQTPSHQVTQMGQEVILRCVPISNHLYFYWYRQILGQKVEFLVSFYNNEISEKSEIFDDQFSVERPDGSNFTLKIRSTKLEDSAMYFCASQGTVTGELFFGEGSRLTVL.

V is TRBV12-3 or TRBV12-4 and J is TRBJ1-1; a weak D match, TRBD1 (5 bases). This CDR3 has 16 residues. Trimming removed 6 bases at V and 1 base at J, with 18 bases between. The CDR3 is CASRRPGTAKNTEAFF. DNA for the CDR3: TGTGCCAGCAGGAGGCCCGGGACTGCCAAGAACACTGAAGCTTTCTTT.

This clonotype has only one observation. The chain couples TRBV7-4 to TRBJ2-5; 10 bases align to TRBD2. CDR3 size: 15 residues. The germline gives CDR1 SGHVT, CDR2 SQSDAQ. V trimming: 5 bases; J trimming: 5 bases; junction bases outside the gene matches: 8. CDR3: CASSLGTSVGETQYF. The CDR3 coding sequence is TGTGCCAGCAGCCTTGGGACTAGCGTGGGGGAGACCCAGTACTTC.

This clonotype has more than one count but fewer than ten. This rearrangement joins TRBV28 to TRBJ1-1, with D unclear. The germline CDR1 and CDR2 sequences are MDHEN and SYDVKM. The CDR3 spans 16 residues. V lost 4 bases to trimming and J lost 1 base, with 16 bases between them. This CDR3 is CASSSPPGGRNTEAFF. The CDR3 nucleotides are TGTGCCAGCAGTTCCCCTCCGGGTGGCCGGAACACTGAAGCTTTCTTT.

This clonotype was counted only a few times. The V and J genes are TRBV19 and TRBJ1-5; D call uncertain. Between the trimmed V and J ends, which lost 3 bases and 5 bases, there was a span of 11 bases. Germline V lookup: CDR1 LNHDA, CDR2 SQIVND (reference sequence). There are 14 residues in the CDR3. CDR3 nucleotides: TGTGCCAGTAGTATTTTCACCCCCGATCAGCCCCAGCATTTT. It yields the protein CASSIFTPDQPQHF.

This chain connects TRBV12-3 or TRBV12-4 to TRBJ1-2, with 8 bases identical to TRBD1. The CDR3 is 15 amino acids. After removal of 5 bases from V and 3 bases from J, the junction contained 8 bases not matched to a gene. Here the CDR3 reads CASSRRTGRDYGYTF. The CDR3 nucleotides are TGTGCCAGCAGTCGCCGGACAGGGAGGGACTATGGCTACACCTTC.

This clonotype was seen ten or more times. The gene calls are TRBV5-4 and TRBJ2-5, with D possibly TRBD2 on 5 matching bases. CDR3 length equals 14 residues. V gave up 3 bases and J gave up 7 bases, with 16 bases separating them. The germline gives CDR1 SGHNT, CDR2 YYREEE (reference sequence). CDR3 DNA sequence: TGTGCCAGCAGCTCCAGGACGGACTCAGGGACCCAGTACTTC. Its translation is CASSSRTDSGTQYF.

This rearrangement joins TRBV7-6 to TRBJ2-2, with D perhaps assigned TRBD1 or TRBD2 (5 bases each). V was cut by 0 bases and J by 2 bases, with 13 bases left in between. CDR3 length equals 17 residues. The germline V gene encodes CDR1 SGHVS and CDR2 FNYEAQ. The CDR3 reads CASSLAGAGKNTGELFF. CDR3 DNA sequence: TGTGCCAGCAGCTTAGCCGGGGCCGGGAAAAACACCGGGGAGCTGTTTTTT. Based on the CDR3 plus reference TRBV7-6 and TRBJ2-2, the full variable domain is GAGVSQSPRYKVTKRGQDVALRCDPISGHVSLYWYRQALGQGPEFLTYFNYEAQQDKSGLPNDRFSAERPEGSISTLTIQRTEQRDSAMYRCASSLAGAGKNTGELFFGEGSRLTVL.

This clonotype was observed a handful of times. This rearrangement joins TRBV29-1 to TRBJ1-3; TRBD1 is a possible D gene (5 bases). The CDR3 is 13 amino acids. Germline assignment: CDR1 SQVTM and CDR2 ANQGSEA. The CDR3 sequence: CTSFGGSGNTIYF. CDR3 sequence (DNA): TGCACCTCCTTTGGGGGGTCTGGAAACACCATATATTTT.

The table lists this clonotype with a few counts. V gene TRBV6-2 or TRBV6-3 combines with J gene TRBJ2-2; D may be TRBD1 (5 bases). The germline V and J ends were trimmed by 5 bases and 4 bases, with 14 bases remaining between them. The CDR3 runs 15 residues. Germline V lookup: CDR1 MNHEY, CDR2 SVGEGT. The CDR3 reads CASSAAGWVTGELFF. In nucleotides, the CDR3 is TGTGCCAGCAGTGCGGCAGGGTGGGTCACCGGGGAGCTGTTTTTT.

The chain carries TRBV27 and TRBJ2-2, with unresolved D. This CDR3 has 13 amino acids. Germline V gene data show CDR1 as MNHEY and CDR2 as SMNVEV (reference sequence). Trimming stripped 3 bases from V and 6 bases from J, with 8 bases between. CDR3 nucleotides: TGTGCCAGCAGTTTTCACAGTCCCGGGGAGCTGTTTTTT. This encodes CASSFHSPGELFF.

The chain combines TRBV7-2 with TRBJ1-2; maybe TRBD1 (6 bases). CDR1 is SGHTA and CDR2 is FQGNSA in the germline V gene. CDR3 length: 16 residues. Deletions cut 1 base from V and 8 bases from J, with 20 bases between. CDR3 nucleotide sequence: TGTGCCAGCAGCTTAGTGGGTTCAGGGGAGGCCTTCGGCTACACCTTC. Protein: CASSLVGSGEAFGYTF.

This chain connects TRBV11-2 to TRBJ2-4; tentative D call: TRBD2 (5 bases). The germline V gene has CDR1 SGHAT and CDR2 FQNNGV. The CDR3 spans 16 residues. Trimming stripped 2 bases from V and 0 bases from J, with 11 bases between. This chain's CDR3 is CASSLRSGIAKNIQYF. Written as DNA, the CDR3 is TGTGCCAGCAGCTTAAGGTCGGGGATAGCCAAAAACATTCAGTACTTC.

The chain couples TRBV20-1 to TRBJ2-2; TRBD1 agrees at 8 bases. The CDR3 extends over 15 amino acids. Germline CDR1 reads DFQATT; CDR2 reads SNEGSKA (reference sequence). The V gene end was trimmed by 0 bases and the J gene end by 6 bases; junction bases not matched to a gene: 6. The CDR3 protein is CSARDSRGRAGELFF. In DNA form, the CDR3 reads TGCAGTGCTAGAGATAGCAGGGGGCGTGCCGGGGAGCTGTTTTTT.

This clonotype was detected only a few times. The rearrangement uses TRBV11-2 and TRBJ2-7; tentative D call: TRBD2 (7 bases). Trimming pared 4 bases from V and 4 bases from J, leaving 20 bases between. Germline V gene sequence: CDR1 SGHAT, CDR2 FQNNGV. This CDR3 spans 16 amino acids. CDR3 region: CASSWGGGGLTYEQYF. CDR3 coding DNA: TGTGCCAGCAGCTGGGGAGGGGGGGGCCTTACTTACGAGCAGTACTTC.

This clonotype was detected many times. V and J are TRBV4-1 and TRBJ1-1; D unresolved. This CDR3 region has 13 residues. The V end lost 2 bases, the J end lost 0 bases, and 4 bases lay between the germline ends. The germline V gene has CDR1 MGHRA and CDR2 YSYEKL. The CDR3 region is CASSQQLNTEAFF. The CDR3 region has the DNA TGCGCCAGCAGCCAACAGCTGAACACTGAAGCTTTCTTT.

The chain has TRBV5-8 and TRBJ2-7; D unclear. The CDR3 sequence is 14 residues long. V shed 0 bases and J shed 3 bases, with 10 bases lying between them. Germline CDR1 is SGHTS and CDR2 is YDEGEE. The CDR3 sequence is CASSLDPTHYEQYF. The CDR3 bases are TGTGCCAGCAGCTTGGATCCAACGCACTACGAGCAGTACTTC.

This clonotype was observed a handful of times. The chain uses TRBV4-1 and TRBJ2-7; possibly TRBD2 for D (6 bases). Germline V gene lookup returns CDR1 MGHRA and CDR2 YSYEKL. V dropped 2 bases and J dropped 9 bases, with 23 bases sitting between them. This CDR3 has 16 amino acids. In DNA form, the CDR3 reads TGCGCCAGCAGCCAATGGTGGGCAGGGCCGGGGGAGTGGCAGTACTTC. This gives the protein CASSQWWAGPGEWQYF.

J is TRBJ1-5 and V is TRBV2, with D hard to call. The CDR3 is 15 residues long. Germline V CDR1 and CDR2: SNHLY, FYNNEI. Trimming cost V 7 bases and J 6 bases, with 19 bases left between them. CDR3 nucleotide sequence: TGTGCCAGCATGACCCAGGCCGGGTCCGTTCAGCCCCAGCATTTT. Encoded protein: CASMTQAGSVQPQHF.

This clonotype was found once. At one end the junction does not follow the germline gene, possibly because of a read error. The chain links TRBV6-5 to TRBJ1-6, with D tentatively TRBD1 (6 bases). The CDR3 is 19 amino acids. CDR1 is MNHEY and CDR2 is SVGAGI in the germline V gene. The chain's CDR3 is CARSYSILQGSSYNSPLHF. Here the CDR3 DNA reads TGTGCCCGCAGTTACTCTATCCTACAGGGCAGCTCCTATAATTCACCCCTCCACTTT.

V and J are TRBV20-1 and TRBJ1-3, with D perhaps matching TRBD1 (5 bases). Trimming left V 0 bases short and J 5 bases short, with 11 bases between. Per the germline V gene, CDR1 is DFQATT and CDR2 is SNEGSKA (reference sequence). The CDR3 length is 14 residues. The CDR3 DNA reads as TGCAGTGCTAGAGATCCCGCAGGGAGAAACACCATATATTTT. Protein sequence: CSARDPAGRNTIYF.

In its sample, this clonotype was seen many times. The rearrangement links TRBV7-8 to TRBJ1-3; a weak D match, TRBD1 (6 bases). The CDR3 spans 15 residues. V shed 2 bases and J shed 2 bases, with 10 bases lying between them. CDR1 and CDR2 from the germline V gene are SGHVS and FQNEAQ. The CDR3 is CASSLTGAAGNTIYF. The DNA of the CDR3 is TGTGCCAGCAGCTTAACGGGGGCGGCTGGAAACACCATATATTTT.

This clonotype was seen repeatedly, ten times or more. The chain couples TRBV4-1 to TRBJ2-3, with D uncertain. V gave up 0 bases and J gave up 2 bases, with 6 bases separating them. There are 14 residues in the CDR3. Per germline, CDR1 MGHRA and CDR2 YSYEKL. As DNA, the CDR3 is TGCGCCAGCAGCCAAGATCAGGTCACAGATACGCAGTATTTT. It codes for CASSQDQVTDTQYF.

The chain is built from TRBV29-1 and TRBJ2-2, with 7 bases matching TRBD1. Germline CDR1 SQVTM, CDR2 ANQGSEA. After removal of 7 bases from V and 6 bases from J, the junction contained 17 bases not matched to a gene. The CDR3 loop spans 16 amino acids. Here the CDR3 reads CSARDSLVGEAGELFF. The CDR3 DNA follows: TGCAGCGCCCGGGACAGCCTAGTCGGAGAGGCCGGGGAGCTGTTTTTT.

Regarding this clonotype: A read error is likely, as this CDR3 ends without the conserved phenylalanine or tryptophan. V is TRBV20-1 and J is TRBJ1-2; D uncertain. CDR3 length: 13 residues. The germline gives CDR1 DFQATT, CDR2 SNEGSKA (reference sequence). With 0 bases removed from V and 5 bases from J, the gap between germline ends came to 10 bases. The CDR3 spells CSARDLGGYGYTY. The CDR3 nucleotides are TGCAGTGCTAGAGATTTAGGAGGATATGGCTACACCTAC.